This TCR beta chain originates from a study of graft-versus-host responses after intestinal transplantation. Processing of graft tissue released intraepithelial and lamina propria lymphocytes. TCRdb's copy holds only in-frame clones and misses some; the assay was immunoSEQ multiplex PCR. Here the sample spans about 17,000 clones, 65% to 85% being singletons. CDR1 and CDR2 (germline): MNHEY, SVGAGI. The CDR3 runs 13 residues. V was cut by 5 bases and J by 2 bases, with 9 bases left in between. The count of this clone is one. This sequence originates from a human patient who received an intestinal transplant, so some T cells may come from the graft donor. This chain joins TRBV6-5 and TRBJ1-2, with D perhaps matching TRBD1 (6 bases). Specimen: ileum tissue, collected around 470 days after intestinal transplant. The CDR3 DNA follows: TGTGCCAGCAGTCACAGGGAAAACTATGGCTACACCTTC. It specifies CASSHRENYGYTF.